Sequencing of this T cell receptor beta chain was carried out in a study of blood T cell repertoires in COVID-19. Measured with immunoSEQ multiplex PCR; TCRdb has only the in-frame clones, and not every one. In the table there are roughly 290,000 clones, around 88% of which are singletons. The CDR3 is 13 amino acids. Germline V gene sequence: CDR1 MNHEY, CDR2 SVGAGI. Trimming stripped 6 bases from V and 0 bases from J, with 9 bases between. The source material was PBMCs or T cells enriched from blood (not recorded which). The rearrangement joins TRBV6-5 to TRBJ2-7, with a weak D call TRBD2 (5 bases). The origin of this receptor is a woman in her thirties or forties who had recovered from COVID-19. CDR3: CASSGLSSYEQYF. In nucleotides, the CDR3 is TGTGCCAGCAGCGGACTGAGCTCCTACGAGCAGTACTTC.